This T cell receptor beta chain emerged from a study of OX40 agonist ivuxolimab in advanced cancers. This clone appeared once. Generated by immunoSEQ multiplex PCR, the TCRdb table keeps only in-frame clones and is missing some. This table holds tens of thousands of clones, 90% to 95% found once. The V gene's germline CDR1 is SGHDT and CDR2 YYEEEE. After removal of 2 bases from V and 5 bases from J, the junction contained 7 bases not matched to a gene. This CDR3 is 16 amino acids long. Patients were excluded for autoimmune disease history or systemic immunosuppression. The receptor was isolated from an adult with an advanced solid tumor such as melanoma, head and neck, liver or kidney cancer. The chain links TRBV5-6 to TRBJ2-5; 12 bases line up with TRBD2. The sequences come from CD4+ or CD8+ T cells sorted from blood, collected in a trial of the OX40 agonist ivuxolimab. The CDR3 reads CASSLLAGGPGETQYF. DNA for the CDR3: TGTGCCAGCAGCTTACTAGCGGGAGGCCCCGGGGAGACCCAGTACTTC. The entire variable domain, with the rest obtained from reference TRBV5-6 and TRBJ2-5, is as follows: DAGVTQSPTHLIKTRGQQVTLRCSPKSGHDTVSWYQQALGQGPQFIFQYYEEEERQRGNFPDRFSGHQFPNYSSELNVNALLLGDSALYLCASSLLAGGPGETQYFGPGTRLLVL.